This T cell receptor (beta chain) was captured in a study of shared clonotypes between healthy human individuals. Overall study: Three CD4 naive, three CD4 memory, two CD8 naive and one CD8 memory plate were used per donor. Notes on the study in general: Only blood was sampled, and tissue TCR repertoires likely differ from blood ones. Memory subsets generally showed lower estimated richness than naive subsets.

Naive CD8 cells, CD45RO-negative and positively selected for CCR7, excluded terminally differentiated effector memory CD45RA+ cells. Only Caucasian adults living in Nashville, Tennessee made up the donor group. The CDR3 runs 17 residues. The V end was cut by 4 bases, the J end by 3 bases, with 20 bases between. Germline values: CDR1 SGDLS, CDR2 YYNGEE. Method: immunoSEQ multiplex PCR; TCRdb's copy keeps in-frame clones and lacks some. The sample includes about 2 million clones, about 95% of them seen just once. Turning to this clone: As yet, its antigen is unknown.

This clonotype originated in a man aged 18 to 30 in good health. The chain joins TRBV9 to TRBJ2-1, with TRBD1 as a possible D gene (7 bases). Sequenced: naive CD8+ T cells sorted from blood. CDR3 DNA: TGTGCCAGCAGCCCCGGGGGAGGAAGGACAGGCTACAATGAGCAGTTCTTC. Its translation is CASSPGGGRTGYNEQFF.